This TCR beta chain was profiled in a study of blood T cells in healthy people across ages. Looking at the study overall: Template switching caught about one barcoded beta molecule for each two T cells.

Next came a second PCR, run for roughly 6 to 11 cycles, which used a sample-barcoded 5' primer along with a J-beta primer mix. Carrying 12 random nucleotides, a template-switch adaptor labeled each individual cDNA molecule. From the 5' RACE reads, TCRdb called clonotypes with MiXCR, one entry per CDR3 protein. This sample has 1.5 million to 2 million distinct CDR3 sequences, with about 30% found just once. This CDR3 region has 15 residues. J was trimmed by 7 bases and V by 8 bases; bases with no gene match: 10. In germline, CDR1 is SGHTA, CDR2 FQGNSA. The specimen was blood. The V gene is TRBV7-2, the J gene TRBJ2-1, with 11 bases identical to TRBD2. The receptor comes from a woman aged 25-40 years in good health. CDR3 protein: CASGPTSGRVNEQFF. The CDR3 DNA follows: TGTGCCAGCGGCCCCACTAGCGGGAGAGTTAATGAGCAGTTCTTC. The entire variable domain, with the rest obtained from reference TRBV7-2 and TRBJ2-1, is as follows: GAGVSQSPSNKVTEKGKDVELRCDPISGHTALYWYRQSLGQGLEFLIYFQGNSAPDKSGLPSDRFSAERTGGSVSTLTIQRTQQEDSAVYLCASGPTSGRVNEQFFGPGTRLTVL.